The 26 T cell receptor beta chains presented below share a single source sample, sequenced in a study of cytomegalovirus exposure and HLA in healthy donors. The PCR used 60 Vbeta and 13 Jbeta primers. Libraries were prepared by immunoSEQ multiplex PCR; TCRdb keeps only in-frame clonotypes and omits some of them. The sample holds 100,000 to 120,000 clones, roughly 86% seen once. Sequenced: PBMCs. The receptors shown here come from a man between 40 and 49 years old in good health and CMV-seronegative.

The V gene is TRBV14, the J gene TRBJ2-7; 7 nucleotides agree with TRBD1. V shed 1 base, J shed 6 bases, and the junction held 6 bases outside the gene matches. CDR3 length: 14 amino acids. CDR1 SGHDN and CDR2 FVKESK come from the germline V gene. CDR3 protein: CASSQGQGHVEQYF. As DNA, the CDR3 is TGTGCCAGCAGCCAAGGACAGGGTCATGTCGAGCAGTACTTC. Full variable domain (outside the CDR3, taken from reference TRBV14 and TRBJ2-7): EAGVTQFPSHSVIEKGQTVTLRCDPISGHDNLYWYRRVMGKEIKFLLHFVKESKQDESGMPNNRFLAERTGGTYSTLKVQPAELEDSGVYFCASSQGQGHVEQYFGPGTRLTVT.

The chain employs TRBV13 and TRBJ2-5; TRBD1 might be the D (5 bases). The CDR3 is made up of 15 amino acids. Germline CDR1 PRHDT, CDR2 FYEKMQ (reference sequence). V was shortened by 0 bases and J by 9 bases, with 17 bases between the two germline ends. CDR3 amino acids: CASSLGPRTQGAQYF. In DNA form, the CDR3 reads TGTGCCAGCAGCTTAGGCCCCCGAACACAAGGGGCCCAGTACTTC.

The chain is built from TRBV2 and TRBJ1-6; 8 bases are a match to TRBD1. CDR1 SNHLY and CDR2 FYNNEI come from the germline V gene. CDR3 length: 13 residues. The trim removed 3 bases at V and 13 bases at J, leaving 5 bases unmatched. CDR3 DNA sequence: TGTGCCAGCAGTGACAGGGGGCTCTTGCCCCTCCACTTT. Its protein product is CASSDRGLLPLHF. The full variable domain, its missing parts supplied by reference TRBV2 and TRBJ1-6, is EPEVTQTPSHQVTQMGQEVILRCVPISNHLYFYWYRQILGQKVEFLVSFYNNEISEKSEIFDDQFSVERPDGSNFTLKIRSTKLEDSAMYFCASSDRGLLPLHFGNGTRLTVT.

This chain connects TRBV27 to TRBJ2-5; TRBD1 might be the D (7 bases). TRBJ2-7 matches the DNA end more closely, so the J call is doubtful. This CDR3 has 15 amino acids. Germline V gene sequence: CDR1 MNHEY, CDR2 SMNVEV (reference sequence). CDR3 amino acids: CASSPEGAGIYEQYF. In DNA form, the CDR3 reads TGTGCCAGCAGTCCGGAGGGGGCAGGGATCTACGAGCAGTACTTC.

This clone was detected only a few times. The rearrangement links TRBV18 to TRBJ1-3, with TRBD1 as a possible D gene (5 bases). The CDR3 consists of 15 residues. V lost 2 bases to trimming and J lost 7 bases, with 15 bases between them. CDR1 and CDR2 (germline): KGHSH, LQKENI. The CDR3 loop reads CASSPKERGANTIYF. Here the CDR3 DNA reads TGTGCCAGCTCACCAAAAGAAAGGGGCGCTAACACCATATATTTT.

The CDR3 sequence is CASSFATGLAYEQYF. The CDR3 DNA is TGTGCCAGCAGTTTCGCTACAGGGTTGGCGTACGAGCAGTACTTC. The chain is built from TRBV6-5 and TRBJ2-7, with D maybe TRBD1 (6 bases). Germline-derived CDR1 and CDR2 are MNHEY and SVGAGI. CDR3 length: 15 residues. Between the trimmed V and J ends, which lost 4 bases and 4 bases, there was a span of 17 bases.

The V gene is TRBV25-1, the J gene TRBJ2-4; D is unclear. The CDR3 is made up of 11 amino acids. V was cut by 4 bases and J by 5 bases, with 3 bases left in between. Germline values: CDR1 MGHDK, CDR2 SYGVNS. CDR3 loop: CASSAENIQYF. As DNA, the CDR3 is TGTGCCAGCAGTGCGGAAAACATTCAGTACTTC.

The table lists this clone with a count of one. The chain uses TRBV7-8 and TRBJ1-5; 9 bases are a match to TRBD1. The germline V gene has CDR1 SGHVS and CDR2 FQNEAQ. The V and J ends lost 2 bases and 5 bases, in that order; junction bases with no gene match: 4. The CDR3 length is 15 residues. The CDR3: CASSLRDRVHQPQHF. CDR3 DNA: TGTGCCAGCAGCTTACGGGACAGGGTACATCAGCCCCAGCATTTT. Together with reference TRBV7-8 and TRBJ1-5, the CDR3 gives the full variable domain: GAGVSQSPRYKVAKRGQDVALRCDPISGHVSLFWYQQALGQGPEFLTYFQNEAQLDKSGLPSDRFFAERPEGSVSTLKIQRTQQEDSAVYLCASSLRDRVHQPQHFGDGTRLSIL.

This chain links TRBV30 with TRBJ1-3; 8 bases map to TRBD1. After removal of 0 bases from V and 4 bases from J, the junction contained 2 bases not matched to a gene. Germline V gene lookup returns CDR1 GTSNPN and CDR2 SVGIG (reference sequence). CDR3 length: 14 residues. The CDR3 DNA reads TGTGCCTGGAGTGTAGGACAGGGAGGAAACACCATATATTTT. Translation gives CAWSVGQGGNTIYF. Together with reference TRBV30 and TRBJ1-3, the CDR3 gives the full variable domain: SQTIHQWPATLVQPVGSPLSLECTVEGTSNPNLYWYRQAAGRGLQLLFYSVGIGQISSEVPQNLSASRPQDRQFILSSKKLLLSDSGFYLCAWSVGQGGNTIYFGEGSWLTVV.

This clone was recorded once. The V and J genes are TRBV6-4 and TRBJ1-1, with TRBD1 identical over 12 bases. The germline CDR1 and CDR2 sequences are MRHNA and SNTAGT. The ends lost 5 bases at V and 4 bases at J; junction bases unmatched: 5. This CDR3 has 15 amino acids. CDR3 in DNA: TGTGCCAGCAGTCCCAGGGACAGGGGGCTCACTGAAGCTTTCTTT. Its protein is CASSPRDRGLTEAFF.

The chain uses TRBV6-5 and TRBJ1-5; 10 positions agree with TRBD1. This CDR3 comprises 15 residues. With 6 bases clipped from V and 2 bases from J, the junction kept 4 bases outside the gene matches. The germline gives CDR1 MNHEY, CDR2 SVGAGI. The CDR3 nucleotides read TGTGCCAGCAGGACAGGGGGCGCGGGCAATCAGCCCCAGCATTTT. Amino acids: CASRTGGAGNQPQHF.

The CDR3 DNA sequence: TGCGCCAGCAGCCCAGTTAGCGGGGGACGTCAGCCCCAGCATTTT. It translates to CASSPVSGGRQPQHF. This chain links TRBV5-1 with TRBJ1-5, with D possibly TRBD1 on 5 matching bases. The V end was cut by 4 bases, the J end by 6 bases, with 17 bases between. Germline CDR1 is SGHRS and CDR2 is YFSETQ. The CDR3 has 15 amino acids.

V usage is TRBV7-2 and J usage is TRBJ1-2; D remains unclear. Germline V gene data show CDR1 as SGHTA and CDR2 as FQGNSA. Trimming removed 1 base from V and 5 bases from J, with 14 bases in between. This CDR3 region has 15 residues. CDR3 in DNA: TGTGCCAGCAGCTTAGACGGTGGGCAGTCTTATGGCTACACCTTC. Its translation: CASSLDGGQSYGYTF.

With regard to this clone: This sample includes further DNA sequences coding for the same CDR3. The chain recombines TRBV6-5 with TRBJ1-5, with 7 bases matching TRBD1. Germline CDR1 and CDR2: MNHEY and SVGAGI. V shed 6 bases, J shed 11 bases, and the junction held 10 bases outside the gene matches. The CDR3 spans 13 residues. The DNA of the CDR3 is TGTGCCAGCAGACCGGACAGGAGTGGAGCCCAGCATTTT. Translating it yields CASRPDRSGAQHF.

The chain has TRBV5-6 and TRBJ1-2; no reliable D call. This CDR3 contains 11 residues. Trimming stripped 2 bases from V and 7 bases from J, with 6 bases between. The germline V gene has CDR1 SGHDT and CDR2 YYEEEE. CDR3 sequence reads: CASSLRGGYTF. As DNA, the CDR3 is TGTGCCAGCAGCTTAAGAGGTGGCTACACCTTC.

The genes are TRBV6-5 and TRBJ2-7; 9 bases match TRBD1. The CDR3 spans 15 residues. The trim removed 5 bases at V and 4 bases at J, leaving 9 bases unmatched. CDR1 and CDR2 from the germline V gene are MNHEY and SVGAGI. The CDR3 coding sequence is TGTGCCAGCAGTCGAGGGGACAGGGCCCTATACGAGCAGTACTTC. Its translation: CASSRGDRALYEQYF.

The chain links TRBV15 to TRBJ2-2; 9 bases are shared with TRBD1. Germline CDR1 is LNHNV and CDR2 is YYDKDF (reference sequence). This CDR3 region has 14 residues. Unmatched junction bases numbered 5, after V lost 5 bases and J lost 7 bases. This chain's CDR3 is CATSPGQGNGELFF. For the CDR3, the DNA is TGTGCCACCAGCCCGGGACAGGGAAACGGGGAGCTGTTTTTT.

The CDR3 nucleotides are TGTGCCTGGAATAGACAGGGACCCCTCCACTTT. Its translation is CAWNRQGPLHF. V usage is TRBV30 and J usage is TRBJ1-6; the match to TRBD1 covers 7 bases. This CDR3 is 11 amino acids long. The trim removed 4 bases at V and 12 bases at J, leaving 3 bases unmatched. The germline CDR1 and CDR2 sequences are GTSNPN and SVGIG (reference sequence).

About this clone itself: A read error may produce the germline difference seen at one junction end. CDR3 bases: TGCGGGGTAGCGGGGAACACCGGGGAGCTGTTTTTT. This translates into CGVAGNTGELFF. The chain joins TRBV15 to TRBJ2-2, with 7 bases that match TRBD2. Germline CDR1 is LNHNV and CDR2 is YYDKDF (reference sequence). CDR3 length: 12 residues.

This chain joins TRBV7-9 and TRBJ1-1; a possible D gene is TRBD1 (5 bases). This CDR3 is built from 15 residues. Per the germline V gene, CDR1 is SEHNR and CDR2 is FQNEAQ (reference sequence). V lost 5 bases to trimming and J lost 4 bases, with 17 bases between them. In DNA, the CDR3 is TGTGCCAGCAGCCCCCGACGGGGGGTGGGCACTGAAGCTTTCTTT. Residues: CASSPRRGVGTEAFF.

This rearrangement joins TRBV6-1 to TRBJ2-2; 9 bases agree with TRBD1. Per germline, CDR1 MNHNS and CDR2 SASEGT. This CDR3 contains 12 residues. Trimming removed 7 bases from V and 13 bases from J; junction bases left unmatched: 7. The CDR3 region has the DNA TGTGCCAGCAACCAGGGACAGGGAGGGCTGTTTTTT. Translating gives CASNQGQGGLFF.

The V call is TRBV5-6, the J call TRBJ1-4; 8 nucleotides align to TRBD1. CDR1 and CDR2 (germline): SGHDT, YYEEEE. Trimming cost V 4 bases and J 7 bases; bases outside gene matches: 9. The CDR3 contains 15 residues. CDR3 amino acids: CASSADRGVSEKLFF. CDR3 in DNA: TGTGCCAGCAGCGCTGACAGGGGAGTTAGTGAAAAACTGTTTTTT. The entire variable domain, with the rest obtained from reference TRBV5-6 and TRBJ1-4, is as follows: DAGVTQSPTHLIKTRGQQVTLRCSPKSGHDTVSWYQQALGQGPQFIFQYYEEEERQRGNFPDRFSGHQFPNYSSELNVNALLLGDSALYLCASSADRGVSEKLFFGSGTQLSVL.

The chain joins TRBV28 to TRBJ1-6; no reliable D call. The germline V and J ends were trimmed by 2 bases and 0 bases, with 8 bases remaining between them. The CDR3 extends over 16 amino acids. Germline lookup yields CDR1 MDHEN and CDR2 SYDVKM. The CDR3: CASSLLQSSYNSPLHF. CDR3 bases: TGTGCCAGCAGTTTACTACAGAGCTCCTATAATTCACCCCTCCACTTT.

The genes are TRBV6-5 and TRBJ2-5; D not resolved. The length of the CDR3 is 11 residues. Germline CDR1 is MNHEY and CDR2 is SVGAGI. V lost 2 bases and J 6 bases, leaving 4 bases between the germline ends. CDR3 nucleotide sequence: TGTGCCAGCAGTTACGGGCAGACCCAGTACTTC. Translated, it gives CASSYGQTQYF.

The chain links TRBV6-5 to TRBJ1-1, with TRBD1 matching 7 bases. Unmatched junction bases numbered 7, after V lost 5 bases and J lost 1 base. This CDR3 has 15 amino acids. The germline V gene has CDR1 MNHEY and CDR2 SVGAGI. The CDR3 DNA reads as TGTGCCAGCAGTCAAGGACAGGCACCGAACACTGAAGCTTTCTTT. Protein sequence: CASSQGQAPNTEAFF.

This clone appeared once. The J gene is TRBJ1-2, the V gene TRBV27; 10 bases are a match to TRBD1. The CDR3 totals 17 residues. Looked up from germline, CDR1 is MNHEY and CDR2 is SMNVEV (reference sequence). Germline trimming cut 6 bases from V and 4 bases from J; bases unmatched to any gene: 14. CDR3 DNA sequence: TGTGCCAGCAGACTCTCGGGACAGGGGCCCCTTAGCTATGGCTACACCTTC. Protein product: CASRLSGQGPLSYGYTF.